This entry lists 2 T cell receptor beta chains sequenced from one sample in a study of control samples from healthy donors and cancer patients. The assay was immunoSEQ multiplex PCR, and TCRdb's table has in-frame clones only and misses some. The sample includes roughly 200,000 clones, approximately 95% of them seen just once. The sample taken for sequencing was blood. Source of these receptors: a man between 18 and 35 years old in good health.

This clone was observed once. The chain joins TRBV13 to TRBJ2-7; perhaps TRBD2 as D (7 bases). Trimming removed 6 bases at V and 8 bases at J, with 17 bases between. CDR1 is PRHDT, CDR2 FYEKMQ, per germline (reference sequence). This CDR3 is 13 amino acids long. CDR3 amino acids: CASRKGGGAQQYF. Here the CDR3 DNA reads TGTGCCAGCAGAAAGGGAGGGGGGGCGCAGCAGTACTTC. Based on the CDR3 plus reference TRBV13 and TRBJ2-7, the full variable domain is AAGVIQSPRHLIKEKRETATLKCYPIPRHDTVYWYQQGPGQDPQFLISFYEKMQSDKGSIPDRFSAQQFSDYHSELNMSSLELGDSALYFCASRKGGGAQQYFGPGTRLTVT.

The chain carries TRBV9 and TRBJ2-3, with 11 bases matching TRBD2. The CDR3 contains 16 residues. The V segment lost 2 bases and the J segment 2 bases; nucleotides outside the gene matches: 4. In germline, CDR1 is SGDLS, CDR2 YYNGEE. The CDR3: CASSVRLAGTTDTQYF. As DNA, the CDR3 is TGTGCCAGCAGCGTCAGACTAGCGGGGACCACAGATACGCAGTATTTT.